Described below is a single T cell receptor beta chain sequence and its context. The antigen it recognizes is unknown. Per-nucleotide qualities are absent, and no much larger clonotype sits a single base away. The donors were healthy, HIV-negative adults who had no recently reported acute infections or vaccinations. Every donor was a Caucasian adult living in Nashville, Tennessee, USA. Magnetic negative selection was used to enrich CD4+ T cells, after which naive cells were positively selected on CD45RA and the negative fraction became the memory subset. After blood collection by leukapheresis, PBMCs were isolated using Ficoll-Histopaque density gradient centrifugation and then cryopreserved in the vapor phase of liquid nitrogen. Analytical flow cytometry was used to check the purity and quantity of each magnetically sorted T cell population. From each sorted fraction, genomic DNA was isolated and quantified by UV absorbance on a Nanodrop 2000c.

This entry is derived from a study of shared clonotypes between healthy human individuals (dated by TCRdb to the early 2020s). For the wider study: The cohort comprised two women and a few men aged 18 to 49 years. Each donor's leukapheresis produced roughly between roughly 0.85 and 9.5 billion PBMCs. Libraries were prepared and TCR repertoires were sequenced by different laboratories using diverse techniques, in order to increase sequencing depth and limit assay-specific biases. The study deeply sequenced blood TCR repertoires of about 5 healthy adults to estimate repertoire size and the extent of clonotype sharing between individuals. For each donor, three plates each were used for CD4 naive and CD4 memory, two plates were used for CD8 naive, and one plate was used for CD8 memory. General findings and caveats noted by the study authors: The genetic and exposure-history diversity represented was limited by the small number of donors. Across a handful of donors, roughly 5% of naive CD4, around 3.5% of naive CD8, about 2.3% of memory CD4, and 0.4% of memory CD8 clonotypes were shared. Larger estimated clonotype richness was generally found for naive subsets than for memory subsets. Compared with non-shared clonotypes, the clonotypes found in all four sorted-subset donors had higher generation probabilities. Incomplete sequencing was indicated by rarefaction of sorted-subset datasets, despite the large sequencing depth. Sampling was restricted to blood, and TCR repertoires in tissues likely differ from the TCR repertoires found in blood. Pairwise subsampling indicated that sequencing depth was expected to affect the degree of clonotype sharing among donors.

V was cut back by 1 base and J by 8 bases, leaving a gap of 15 bases between them. From cysteine to phenylalanine, the CDR3 is 15 amino acids long. Only CDR3 DNA remains: 45 bases, in frame from the first base. CDR1 and CDR2, per the germline V gene, are SGHTA and FQGTGA. Using the deep immunoSEQ assay, multiplex PCR amplified TCR CDR3 regions from genomic DNA. Genomic DNA extracted from each cell subset was distributed evenly over all wells of several immunoSEQ 96-well plates, and each plate served as one replicate. For sorted subsets, each replicate PCR was loaded with 200 ng genomic DNA, equivalent to 32,000 or so T cell genomes. The purified libraries were quantified using a Qubit 3.0 fluorometer, sized with a Bioanalyzer 2100, and then quantified again using the KAPA Library Quantification kit. Every immunoSEQ 96-well plate was sequenced on a separate single-read 150-cycle Illumina NextSeq 550 flow cell. The original methods were these. Because the immunoSEQ output held only junctional sequences and lacked quality scores, the filtering could not match the filtering applied to full-length reads. To assign V/J genes and CDR3, sequences were annotated using PyIR, a Python wrapper for IgBLAST v1.9, with IMGT germline references. Reads with weak V/J assignments (E-value above 1e-6), missing CDR3, stop codons, out-of-frame junctions, or ambiguous translated residues were removed. V3J clonotypes were defined as sequences sharing the same inferred V gene, J gene, and CDR3 amino acid sequence. Percentage overlap between repertoires was calculated by dividing the number of shared unique clonotypes by the size of the smaller repertoire. Richness of each repertoire was evaluated using RTK rarefaction, the Chao1 estimator, and Recon v2.1 estimates of unobserved clonotypes. For all TCRbeta clonotypes obtained by the gDNA method from a few donors, generation probabilities were computed with OLGA. In its TCRdb copy, this immuneACCESS table keeps in-frame sequences only and misses some clones. Where compared with another copy, unresolved V genes explain less than half of these, and the others have no known cause. V, J and clone size derive from that table, while D and trimming were established from the DNA sequence. The sample profile shows 2.3 million or so clones; 90% to 95% of them were found once. Jointly, the top ten make up around 0.4% of the sample.

This TCR came from a man younger than 30 in good health. Some clones in this sample may be carry-over from other donors' samples. The specimen sequenced was naive CD4+ T cells from PBMCs. According to the study, the label for this sample's cell subset or site signals: CD45RA+ positively selected. The chain uses TRBV7-3 and TRBJ2-1, with the D gene not clear enough to name. The CDR3 loop reads CASSLIAPSEDEQFF. The nucleotide sequence is given as TGTGCCAGCAGCTTAATAGCCCCGAGCGAGGATGAGCAGTTCTTC.